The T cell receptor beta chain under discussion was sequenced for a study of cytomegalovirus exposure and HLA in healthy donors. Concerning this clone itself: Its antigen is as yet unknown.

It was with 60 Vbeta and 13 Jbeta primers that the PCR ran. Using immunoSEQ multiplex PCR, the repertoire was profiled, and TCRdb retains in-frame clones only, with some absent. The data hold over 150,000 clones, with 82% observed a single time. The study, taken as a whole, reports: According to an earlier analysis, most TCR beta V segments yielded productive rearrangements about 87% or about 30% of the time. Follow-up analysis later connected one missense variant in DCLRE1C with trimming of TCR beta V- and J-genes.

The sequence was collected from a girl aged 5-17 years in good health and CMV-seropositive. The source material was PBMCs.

The CDR3 reads CASSFTSDSSYEQYF. For the CDR3, the DNA is TGTGCCAGCAGCTTTACTAGCGACTCATCCTACGAGCAGTACTTC. The rearrangement joins TRBV13 to TRBJ2-7, with 7 bases identical to TRBD2. The CDR3 length is 15 residues. Germline V gene lookup returns CDR1 PRHDT and CDR2 FYEKMQ (reference sequence). The V gene end was trimmed by 3 bases and the J gene end by 1 base; junction bases not matched to a gene: 6.